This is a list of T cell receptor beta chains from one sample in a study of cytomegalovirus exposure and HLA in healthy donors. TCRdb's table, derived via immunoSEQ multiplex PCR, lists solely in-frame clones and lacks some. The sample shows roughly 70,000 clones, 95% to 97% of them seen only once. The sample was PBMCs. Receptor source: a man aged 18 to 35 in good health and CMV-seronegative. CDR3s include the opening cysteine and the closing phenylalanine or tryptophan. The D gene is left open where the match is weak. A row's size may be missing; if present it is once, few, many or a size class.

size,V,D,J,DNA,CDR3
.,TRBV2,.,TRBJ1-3,TGTGCCAGCACCCTGGAGACCTCTGGAAACACCATATATTTT,CASTLETSGNTIYF
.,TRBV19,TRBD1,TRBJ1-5,TGTGCCAGTAGTATAGGGACAGGGGGACATCAGCCCCAGCATTTT,CASSIGTGGHQPQHF
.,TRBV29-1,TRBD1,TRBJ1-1,TGCAGCGTTGACCAGACAGGGGGCACTGAAGCTTTCTTT,CSVDQTGGTEAFF
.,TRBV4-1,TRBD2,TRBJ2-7,TGCGCCAGCAGCCAAGAGCGGGGGGGATTTTACGAGCAGTACTTC,CASSQERGGFYEQYF
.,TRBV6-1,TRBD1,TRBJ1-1,TGTGCCAGCAGCACAGGGGGCGTTTTCTTT,CASSTGGVFF
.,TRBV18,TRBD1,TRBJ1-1,TGTGCCAGCTCACTCAGGGGGCTCTTATCGGACACTGAAGCTTTCTTT,CASSLRGLLSDTEAFF
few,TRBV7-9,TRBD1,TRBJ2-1,TGTGCCAGCAGTCGACAGGGTTTCAGCCATGAGCAGTTCTTC,CASSRQGFSHEQFF
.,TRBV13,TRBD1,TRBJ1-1,TGTGCCAGCACCAACGCCCGGACAGGGGGAGTTGAAGCTTTCTTT,CASTNARTGGVEAFF
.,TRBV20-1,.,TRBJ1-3,TGCAGTGTTGAGGTGGGAAACACCATATATTTT,CSVEVGNTIYF
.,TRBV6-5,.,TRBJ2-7,TGTGCCAGCAGGGAACAGGAGTCCGAGCAGTACTTC,CASREQESEQYF
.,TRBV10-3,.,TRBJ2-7,TGTGCCAACGAGAGGGTAGGCTACGAGCAGTACTTC,CANERVGYEQYF
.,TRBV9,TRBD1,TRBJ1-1,TGTGCCAGCAGCGCTCTAGTCCCTGGGACAGGGGAAGTTTTGGACACTGAAGCTTTCTTT,CASSALVPGTGEVLDTEAFF
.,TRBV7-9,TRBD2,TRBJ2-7,TGTGCCAGCAGCCCCGGGACTAGCGGGAGGGCCTTGGAGTACTTC,CASSPGTSGRALEYF
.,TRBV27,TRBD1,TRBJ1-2,TGTGCCAGCAGTTTATACCCCGGGACAGGGATGTATGGCTACACCTTC,CASSLYPGTGMYGYTF
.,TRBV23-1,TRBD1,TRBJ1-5,TGCGCCAGCAGGCCTCGGCGTCCTTCCCGGGACAGAGAGGGAAATAGCAATCAGCCCCAGCATTTT,CASRPRRPSRDREGNSNQPQHF
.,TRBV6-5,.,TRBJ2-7,TGTGCCAGCAGCGGCGGCGGGGGCATCGACGAGCAGTACTTC,CASSGGGGIDEQYF
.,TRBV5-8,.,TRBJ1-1,TGTGCCAGCAGCGCGGGATACATGAACACTGAAGCTTTCTTT,CASSAGYMNTEAFF